This T cell receptor beta chain was obtained from a study of technical replicates of blood from a few donors. Profiling relied on immunoSEQ multiplex PCR, and the TCRdb table lists in-frame clones only, not all of them. The repertoire holds 14,000 or so clones, with around 83% as singletons. In germline, CDR1 is LNHDA, CDR2 SQIVND (reference sequence). J lost 2 bases, V lost 8 bases, and 6 bases had no gene match. This CDR3 is 14 amino acids long. V is TRBV19 and J is TRBJ2-1, with 7 bases identical to TRBD2. The sample comprised PBMCs. The receptor was derived from a human donor in good health. CDR3 protein: CASLGGSAYNEQFF. Here the CDR3 DNA reads TGTGCCAGTTTGGGCGGGAGCGCCTACAATGAGCAGTTCTTC.